One and the same sample provided the 10 T cell receptor beta chains below, sequenced in a study of OX40 agonist ivuxolimab in advanced cancers. The assay was immunoSEQ multiplex PCR, and TCRdb's table has in-frame clones only and misses some. The sample includes around 14,000 clones, around four fifths of them seen just once. This specimen was CD4+ or CD8+ T cells sorted from blood, taken in a trial of the OX40 agonist ivuxolimab. Receptors originate from an adult with an advanced solid tumor such as melanoma, head and neck, liver or kidney cancer.

This chain joins TRBV11-2 and TRBJ2-5; 11 nucleotides line up with TRBD2. From germline, CDR1 is SGHAT and CDR2 FQNNGV. The CDR3 extends over 16 amino acids. Trimming cost V 0 bases and J 4 bases; bases outside gene matches: 4. The CDR3 loop reads CASSLELAGVSETQYF. The CDR3 nucleotides read TGTGCCAGCAGCTTAGAACTAGCGGGAGTGTCAGAGACCCAGTACTTC.

The chain couples TRBV14 to TRBJ1-3, with no clear D. This CDR3 is 16 amino acids long. Trimming left V 4 bases short and J 4 bases short, with 17 bases between. CDR1 SGHDN and CDR2 FVKESK come from the germline V gene. The CDR3: CASSPLVLTPGNTIYF. The DNA for the CDR3 is TGTGCCAGCAGCCCCCTTGTCCTAACACCCGGAAACACCATATATTTT.

This chain joins TRBV27 and TRBJ1-1; TRBD1 aligns across 9 bases. V shed 5 bases and J 1 base; nucleotides not matched to a gene: 8. Germline V gene data show CDR1 as MNHEY and CDR2 as SMNVEV (reference sequence). The CDR3 length is 16 residues. The CDR3 here is CASSQSQGARNTEAFF. CDR3 bases: TGTGCCAGCAGTCAATCACAGGGGGCGCGGAACACTGAAGCTTTCTTT.

The V and J genes are TRBV6-5 and TRBJ2-2, with D perhaps TRBD2 (6 bases). The CDR3 loop spans 16 amino acids. Trimming shortened V by 2 bases and J by 3 bases, and 13 bases separated the two germline ends. The V gene's germline CDR1 is MNHEY and CDR2 SVGAGI. The CDR3 here is CASSYGDSTYTGELFF. In DNA form, the CDR3 reads TGTGCCAGCAGTTACGGGGACTCGACTTACACCGGGGAGCTGTTTTTT.

The chain has TRBV13 and TRBJ1-3; D not resolved. The CDR3 extends over 13 amino acids. Germline V CDR1 and CDR2: PRHDT, FYEKMQ (reference sequence). V lost 8 bases and J lost 8, with 16 bases in between. The CDR3 DNA reads TGTGCCAGCGGCGCCCGTGGGTGGGACACCATATATTTT. It specifies CASGARGWDTIYF.

This sequence joins TRBV6-5 and TRBJ2-7; 11 nucleotides match TRBD2. V shed 0 bases and J 1 base; nucleotides not matched to a gene: 2. The length of the CDR3 is 16 residues. CDR1 is MNHEY and CDR2 is SVGAGI in the germline V gene. CDR3 residues: CASSYSTSGISYEQYF. CDR3 DNA sequence: TGTGCCAGCAGTTACTCGACTAGCGGGATATCCTACGAGCAGTACTTC.

The chain joins TRBV4-1 to TRBJ1-2; D ambiguous. The CDR3 has 12 amino acids. V dropped 4 bases and J dropped 4 bases, with 7 bases sitting between them. CDR1 is MGHRA, CDR2 YSYEKL, per germline. The chain's CDR3 is CASSLAGYGYTF. CDR3 nucleotides: TGCGCCAGCAGCCTCGCGGGCTATGGCTACACCTTC.

A note on this clone: At one end, the junction sequence differs from germline, possibly due to a read error. The CDR3 bases are TGTGCTAGCAGCCAGGAGCTCGGGAGAGGGTACGAGCAGTACTTC. Amino acid sequence: CASSQELGRGYEQYF. V usage is TRBV7-7 and J usage is TRBJ2-7, with a possible D match to TRBD2 (6 bases). Per the germline V gene, CDR1 is SSHAT and CDR2 is FNYEAQ (reference sequence). The CDR3 has 15 amino acids. Together with reference TRBV7-7 and TRBJ2-7, the CDR3 gives the full variable domain: GAGVSQSPRYKVTKRGQDVTLRCDPISSHATLYWYQQALGQGPEFLTYFNYEAQPDKSGLPSDRFSAERPEGSISTLTIQRTEQRDSAMYRCASSQELGRGYEQYFGPGTRLTVT.

This clone is a singleton in its sample. The J gene is TRBJ2-7, the V gene TRBV28; a weak D match, TRBD2 (6 bases). The germline V gene encodes CDR1 MDHEN and CDR2 SYDVKM. V dropped 3 bases and J dropped 3 bases, with 24 bases sitting between them. This CDR3 region has 18 residues. The CDR3 nucleotides are TGTGCCAGCAGTTTTCCGGACGGGGCAGCCCTGGGAGGCTACGAGCAGTACTTC. Its translation: CASSFPDGAALGGYEQYF.

The chain joins TRBV25-1 to TRBJ2-3, with D unclear. CDR1 is MGHDK, CDR2 SYGVNS, per germline. Trimming cost V 1 base and J 3 bases, with 2 bases left between them. This CDR3 is built from 12 residues. The CDR3 nucleotides are TGTGCCAGCAGTGAATCGACAGATACGCAGTATTTT. Amino acids: CASSESTDTQYF.